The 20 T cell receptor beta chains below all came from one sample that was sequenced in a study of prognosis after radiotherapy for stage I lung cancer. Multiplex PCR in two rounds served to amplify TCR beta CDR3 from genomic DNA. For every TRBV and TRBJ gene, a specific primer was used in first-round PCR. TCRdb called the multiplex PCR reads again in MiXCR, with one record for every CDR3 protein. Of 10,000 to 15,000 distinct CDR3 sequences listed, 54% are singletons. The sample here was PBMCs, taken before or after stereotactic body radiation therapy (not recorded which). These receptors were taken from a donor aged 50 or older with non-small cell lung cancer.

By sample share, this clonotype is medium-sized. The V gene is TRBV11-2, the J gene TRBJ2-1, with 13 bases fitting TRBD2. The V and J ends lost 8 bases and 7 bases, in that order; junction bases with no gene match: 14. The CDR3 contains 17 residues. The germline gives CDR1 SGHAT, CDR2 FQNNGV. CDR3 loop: CASRRTSGRAGLNEQFF. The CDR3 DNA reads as TGTGCCAGCCGCCGAACTAGCGGGAGGGCCGGATTGAATGAGCAGTTCTTC.

The CDR3, as DNA: TGCGCCAGCAGCCAACGGTCTAGCGGGAGGGGTGGGGAAGTCCTAAACATTCAGTACTTC. Its translation is CASSQRSSGRGGEVLNIQYF. The J gene is TRBJ2-4, the V gene TRBV4-1; 12 bases line up with TRBD2. The junction had 17 bases not matched to a gene; V was cut back by 2 bases and J by 6 bases. Germline V gives CDR1 MGHRA, CDR2 YSYEKL. This CDR3 is 20 amino acids long.

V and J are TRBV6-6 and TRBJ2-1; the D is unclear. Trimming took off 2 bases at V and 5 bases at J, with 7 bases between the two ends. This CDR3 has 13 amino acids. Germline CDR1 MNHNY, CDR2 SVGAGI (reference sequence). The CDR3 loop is CASSYGEDNEQFF. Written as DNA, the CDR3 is TGTGCCAGCAGTTACGGAGAGGACAATGAGCAGTTCTTC.

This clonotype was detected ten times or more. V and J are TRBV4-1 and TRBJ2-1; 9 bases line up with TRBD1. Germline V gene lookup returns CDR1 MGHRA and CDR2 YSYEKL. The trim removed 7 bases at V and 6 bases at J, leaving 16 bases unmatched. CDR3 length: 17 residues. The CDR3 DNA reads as TGCGCCAGCAACACAAGGACAGGACAGGGGAAGGGCAATGAGCAGTTCTTC. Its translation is CASNTRTGQGKGNEQFF.

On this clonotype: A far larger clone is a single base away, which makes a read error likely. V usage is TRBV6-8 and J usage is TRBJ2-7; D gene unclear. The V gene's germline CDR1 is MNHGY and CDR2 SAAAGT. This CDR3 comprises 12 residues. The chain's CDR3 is CASSPTSYDQYF. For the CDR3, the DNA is TGTGCCAGCAGCCCCACCTCCTACGATCAGTACTTC.

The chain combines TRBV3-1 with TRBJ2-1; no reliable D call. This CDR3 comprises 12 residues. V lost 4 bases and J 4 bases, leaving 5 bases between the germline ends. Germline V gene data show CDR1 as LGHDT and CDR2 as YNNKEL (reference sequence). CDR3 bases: TGTGCCAGCAGCCCCAATTACAATGAGCAGTTCTTC. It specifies CASSPNYNEQFF.

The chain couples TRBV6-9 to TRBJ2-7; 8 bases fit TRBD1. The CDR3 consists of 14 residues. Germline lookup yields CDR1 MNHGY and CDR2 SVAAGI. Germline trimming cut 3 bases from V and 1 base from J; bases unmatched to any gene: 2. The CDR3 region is CASSYGQGSYEQYF. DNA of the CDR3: TGTGCCAGCAGTTACGGACAGGGATCCTACGAGCAGTACTTC.

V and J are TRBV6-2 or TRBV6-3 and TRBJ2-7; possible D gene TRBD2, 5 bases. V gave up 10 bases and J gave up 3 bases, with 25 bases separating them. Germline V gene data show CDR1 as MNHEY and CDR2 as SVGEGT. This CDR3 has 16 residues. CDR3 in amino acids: CATTTSRALDLYEQYF. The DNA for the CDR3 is TGTGCCACCACTACGAGCCGGGCACTAGATCTCTACGAGCAGTACTTC.

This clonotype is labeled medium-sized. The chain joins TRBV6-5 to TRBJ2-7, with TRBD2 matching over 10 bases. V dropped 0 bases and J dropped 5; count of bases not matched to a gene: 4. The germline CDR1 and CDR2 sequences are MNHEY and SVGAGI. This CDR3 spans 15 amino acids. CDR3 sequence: CASSYSSGRSHEQYF. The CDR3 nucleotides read TGTGCCAGCAGTTACTCTAGCGGGAGGAGCCACGAGCAGTACTTC.

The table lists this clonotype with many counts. The CDR3 loop is CASSSWAFPYEQYF. The CDR3 nucleotides are TGTGCCAGCTCGTCTTGGGCTTTCCCCTACGAGCAGTACTTC. The V gene is TRBV18, the J gene TRBJ2-7; unclear D gene. This CDR3 spans 14 amino acids. Trimming took off 6 bases at V and 2 bases at J, with 14 bases between the two ends. Looked up from germline, CDR1 is KGHSH and CDR2 is LQKENI.

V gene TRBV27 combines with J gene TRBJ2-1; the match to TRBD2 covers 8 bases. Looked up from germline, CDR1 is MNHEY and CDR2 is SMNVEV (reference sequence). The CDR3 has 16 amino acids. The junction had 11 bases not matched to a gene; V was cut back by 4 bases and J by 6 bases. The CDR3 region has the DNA TGTGCCAGCAGTTCCTTCCTCCGGGAGGGGGGCAATGAGCAGTTCTTC. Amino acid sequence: CASSSFLREGGNEQFF.

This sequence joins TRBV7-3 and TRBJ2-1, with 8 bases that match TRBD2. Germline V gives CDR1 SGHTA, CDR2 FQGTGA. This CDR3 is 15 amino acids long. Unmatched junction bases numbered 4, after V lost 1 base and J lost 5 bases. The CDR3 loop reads CASSLRLACHNEQFF. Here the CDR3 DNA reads TGTGCCAGCAGCTTAAGACTAGCGTGTCACAATGAGCAGTTCTTC.

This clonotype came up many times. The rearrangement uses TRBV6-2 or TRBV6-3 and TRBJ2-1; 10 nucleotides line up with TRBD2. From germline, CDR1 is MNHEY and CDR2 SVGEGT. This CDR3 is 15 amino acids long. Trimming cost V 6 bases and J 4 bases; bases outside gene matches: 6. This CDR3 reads CASRAGLATYNEQFF. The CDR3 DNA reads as TGTGCCAGCAGGGCGGGACTAGCGACTTACAATGAGCAGTTCTTC.

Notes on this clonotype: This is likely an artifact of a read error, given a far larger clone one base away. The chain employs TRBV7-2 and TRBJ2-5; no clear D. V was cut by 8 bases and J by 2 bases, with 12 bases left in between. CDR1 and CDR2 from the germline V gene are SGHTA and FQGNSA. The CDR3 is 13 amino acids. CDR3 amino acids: CASQVPDQETQYF. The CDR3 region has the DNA TGTGCCAGCCAGGTACCGGATCAAGAGACCCAGTACTTC.

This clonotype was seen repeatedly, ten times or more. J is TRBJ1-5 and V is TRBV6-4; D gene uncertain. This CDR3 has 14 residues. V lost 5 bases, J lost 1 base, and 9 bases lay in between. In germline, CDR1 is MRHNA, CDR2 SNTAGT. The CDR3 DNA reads TGTGCCAGCAGTCCCGAATCGAGCAATCAGCCCCAGCATTTT. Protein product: CASSPESSNQPQHF.

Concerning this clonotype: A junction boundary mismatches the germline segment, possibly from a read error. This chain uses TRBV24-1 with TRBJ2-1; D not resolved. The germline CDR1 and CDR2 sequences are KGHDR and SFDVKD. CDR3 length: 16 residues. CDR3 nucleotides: TGTGCCACCAGTGATCCGGTAGCTCGGTCCTACAATGAGCAGTCCTTC. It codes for CATSDPVARSYNEQSF.

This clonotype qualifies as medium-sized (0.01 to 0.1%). CDR3 in DNA: TGTGCCAGCAGCTTAGCGGGACAGGGGGGCGTCTATGGCTACACCTTC. Encoded protein: CASSLAGQGGVYGYTF. The chain employs TRBV7-9 and TRBJ1-2, with 11 bases fitting TRBD1. The CDR3 has 16 residues. V lost 0 bases to trimming and J lost 4 bases; unmatched junction nucleotides: 4. The germline V gene encodes CDR1 SEHNR and CDR2 FQNEAQ (reference sequence).

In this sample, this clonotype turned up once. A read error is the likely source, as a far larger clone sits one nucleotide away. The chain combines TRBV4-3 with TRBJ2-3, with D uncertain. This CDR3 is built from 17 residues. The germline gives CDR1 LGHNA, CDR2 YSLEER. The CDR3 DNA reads TGTGCCAGCAGCCAAGAGCTAGTAGTTCATTGGCCAGATACGCAGTATTTT. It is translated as CASSQELVVHWPDTQYF.

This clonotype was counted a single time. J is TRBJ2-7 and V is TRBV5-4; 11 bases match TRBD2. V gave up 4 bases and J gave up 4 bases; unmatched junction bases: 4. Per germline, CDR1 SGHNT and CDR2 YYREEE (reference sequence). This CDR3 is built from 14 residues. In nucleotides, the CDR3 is TGTGCCAGCAGCCTTAGCGGGAGGGATTACGAGCAGTACTTC. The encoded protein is CASSLSGRDYEQYF.

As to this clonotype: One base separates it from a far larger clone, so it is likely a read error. The CDR3 bases are TGTGCCAGCAACTTACTGAACAGGGAGAATGAGCAGTTCTTC. As protein: CASNLLNRENEQFF. The gene calls are TRBV7-2 and TRBJ2-5; TRBD1 is a possible D gene (6 bases). The closer fit of TRBJ2-1 to the DNA end suggests the J call may be wrong. The germline gives CDR1 SGHTA, CDR2 FQGNSA. CDR3 length: 14 amino acids.